This is a list of T cell receptor beta chains from one sample in a study of response to subunit inactivated influenza vaccine. TCRdb re-derived calls from the RT-PCR reads in MiXCR, one entry per CDR3 protein. The top ten clones hold 7.5% to 9% of a sample with 650,000 or so distinct CDR3 sequences, approximately 14% of them seen once. The specimen was PBMCs from blood, collected 14 to 15 days before vaccination. The receptors were gathered from a man aged 45-60 years who received an inactivated influenza vaccine. Both conserved end residues are part of each CDR3. Each record gives: clone size, J gene, D gene, V gene, CDR3 protein, CDR3 DNA. The D gene is left open where the match is weak. Where a row states a size, it is once, few, many or the class of an expanded clone; other rows omit it.

abundance: many; j_gene: TRBJ1-6; d_gene: NA; v_gene: TRBV6-5; CDR3aa: CASSYAVGGGPLHF; CDR3nt: TGTGCCAGCAGTTACGCAGTTGGGGGTGGACCCCTCCACTTT
abundance: many; j_gene: TRBJ1-2; d_gene: NA; v_gene: TRBV15; CDR3aa: CATSRDLGRNYGYTF; CDR3nt: TGTGCCACCAGCAGAGATCTCGGGAGGAACTATGGCTACACCTTC
abundance: NA; j_gene: TRBJ2-2; d_gene: TRBD1; v_gene: TRBV5-1; CDR3aa: CASSQTFDRGVEVFF; CDR3nt: TGCGCCAGCAGCCAAACCTTCGACAGGGGCGTAGAAGTGTTTTTT
abundance: many; j_gene: TRBJ2-1; d_gene: TRBD2; v_gene: TRBV5-1; CDR3aa: CASSSVLAGGFTYNEQFF; CDR3nt: TGCGCCAGCAGCTCGGTACTAGCGGGAGGTTTCACCTACAATGAGCAGTTCTTC
abundance: NA; j_gene: TRBJ2-3; d_gene: NA; v_gene: TRBV4-3; CDR3aa: CASSQDPGRPDTQYF; CDR3nt: TGCGCCAGCAGCCAAGATCCTGGTCGCCCAGATACGCAGTATTTT
abundance: many; j_gene: TRBJ2-1; d_gene: TRBD1; v_gene: TRBV12-3/TRBV12-4; CDR3aa: CASSYLLLGQGSNEQFF; CDR3nt: TGTGCCAGCAGTTACCTCCTTCTGGGACAGGGAAGCAATGAGCAGTTCTTC
abundance: few; j_gene: TRBJ2-6; d_gene: TRBD1; v_gene: TRBV4-3; CDR3aa: CASSQEFDRAGANVLTF; CDR3nt: TGCGCCAGCAGCCAAGAATTCGACAGGGCTGGGGCCAACGTCCTGACTTTC
abundance: many; j_gene: TRBJ2-7; d_gene: NA; v_gene: TRBV20-1; CDR3aa: CSASPGSSRSSYEQYF; CDR3nt: TGCAGTGCTAGTCCCGGTTCGAGTAGGAGCTCCTACGAGCAGTACTTC
abundance: NA; j_gene: TRBJ2-1; d_gene: NA; v_gene: TRBV2; CDR3aa: CASRTERALGINEQFF; CDR3nt: TGTGCCAGCAGAACCGAGCGGGCCCTGGGGATCAATGAGCAGTTCTTC
abundance: NA; j_gene: TRBJ2-1; d_gene: TRBD2; v_gene: TRBV7-9; CDR3aa: CASSPQRGYNEQFF; CDR3nt: TGTGCCAGCAGCCCCCAGCGGGGGTACAATGAGCAGTTCTTC
abundance: NA; j_gene: TRBJ2-6; d_gene: NA; v_gene: TRBV2; CDR3aa: CALCSAWAGKGGANVLTF; CDR3nt: TGTGCCCTCTGTTCGGCCTGGGCCGGGAAGGGTGGGGCCAACGTCCTGACTTTC